This paragraph covers one T cell receptor beta chain sequence. The antigen is undetermined. These data are taken from a study of shared clonotypes between healthy human individuals. Using immunoSEQ multiplex PCR, the repertoire was profiled, and TCRdb retains in-frame clones only, with some absent. The profile shows 1,400,000 or so clones, just under 99% of them singletons. Study outcomes and limitations: What rarefaction showed was incomplete sorted-subset sequencing despite large depth.

The sequence derives from a man aged 30 to 45 in good health. Sequenced input: naive CD4+ T cells sorted from blood. Subset: CD45RA+ positively selected.

CDR3 coding DNA: TGTGCCAGCAGCCAATCATCGGGAACCTACGAGCAGTACTTC. This codes for CASSQSSGTYEQYF. The rearrangement links TRBV14 to TRBJ2-7, with D perhaps TRBD2 (5 bases). There are 14 residues in the CDR3. Trimming removed 2 bases at V and 2 bases at J, with 10 bases between. Looked up from germline, CDR1 is SGHDN and CDR2 is FVKESK.